This passage covers 6 T cell receptor beta chains from one sample sequenced in a study of CD8+CD57+ T cells in acquired aplastic anemia. Previously, flow cytometry had revealed CD8+CD57+ cell expansion in the patients chosen for sequencing. TCR beta VDJ combinations and CDR3 sequences were profiled from genomic DNA. TCRdb used MiXCR to reprocess the reads, holding one entry per CDR3 protein. The repertoire includes hundreds of thousands of distinct CDR3 sequences, over 25% of them detected once, and 0.82% sits in the top ten. The sample consisted of sorted CD4+, CD8+, or CD8+CD57+ T cells (not recorded which) from PBMCs. These receptors all come from a human donor with aplastic anemia.

The chain recombines TRBV7-2 with TRBJ2-7, with D maybe TRBD2 (5 bases). The germline V gene encodes CDR1 SGHTA and CDR2 FQGNSA. The CDR3 is made up of 14 amino acids. V shed 4 bases and J shed 0 bases, with 10 bases lying between them. CDR3 loop: CASSSRVVSYEQYF. The CDR3 DNA reads TGTGCCAGCAGCTCGCGGGTCGTCTCCTACGAGCAGTACTTC.

This clonotype was recorded a few times. The chain joins TRBV2 to TRBJ1-2; D not certain. The CDR3 spans 13 residues. Trimming stripped 7 bases from V and 3 bases from J, with 12 bases between. Germline V gene lookup returns CDR1 SNHLY and CDR2 FYNNEI. CDR3 coding DNA: TGTGCCAGCAAAAGTCTCGACTACTATGGCTACACCTTC. Its protein is CASKSLDYYGYTF.

This clonotype turned up a few times. This sequence joins TRBV20-1 and TRBJ2-7, with 7 bases identical to TRBD1. Germline loops: CDR1 DFQATT, CDR2 SNEGSKA (reference sequence). This CDR3 is built from 14 residues. The V segment lost 8 bases and the J segment 0 bases; nucleotides outside the gene matches: 10. The CDR3 reads CSPEDRVSSYEQYF. The CDR3, as DNA: TGCAGTCCTGAAGACAGGGTCTCCTCCTACGAGCAGTACTTC.

Comments on this clonotype: One base away lies a much larger clone, so this may be a sequencing read error. The CDR3 nucleotides read TGCAGTGCTAGAGAATTCCGGGACAGAACTAACTATGGCTGCACCTTC. It specifies CSAREFRDRTNYGCTF. The genes are TRBV20-1 and TRBJ1-2; 7 bases align to TRBD1. CDR3 length equals 16 residues. Germline loops: CDR1 DFQATT, CDR2 SNEGSKA (reference sequence).

The chain is built from TRBV20-1 and TRBJ2-3; 7 positions match TRBD2. The CDR3 runs to 14 residues. V shed 1 base, J shed 2 bases, and the junction held 3 bases outside the gene matches. The germline V gene encodes CDR1 DFQATT and CDR2 SNEGSKA (reference sequence). The CDR3 DNA sequence: TGCAGTGCTAGAGGGCGGGGGAACACAGATACGCAGTATTTT. Translated: CSARGRGNTDTQYF.

The chain employs TRBV10-3 and TRBJ2-7; no reliable D call. CDR1 is ENHRY, CDR2 SYGVKD, per germline. V was cut by 4 bases and J by 3 bases, with 7 bases left in between. This CDR3 is 12 amino acids long. CDR3 coding DNA: TGTGCCATCAGTGGGCAGAACTACGAGCAGTACTTC. It encodes CAISGQNYEQYF.